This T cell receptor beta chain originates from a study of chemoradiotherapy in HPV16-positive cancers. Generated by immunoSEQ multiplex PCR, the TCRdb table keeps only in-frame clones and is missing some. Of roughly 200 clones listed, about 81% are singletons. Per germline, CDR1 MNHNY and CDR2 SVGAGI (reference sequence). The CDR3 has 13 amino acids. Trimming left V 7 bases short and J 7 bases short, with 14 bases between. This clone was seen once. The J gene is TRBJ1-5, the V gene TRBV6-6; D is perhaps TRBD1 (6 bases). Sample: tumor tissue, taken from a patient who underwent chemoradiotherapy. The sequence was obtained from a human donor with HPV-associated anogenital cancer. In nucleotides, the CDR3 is TGTGCCAGCAATGACAGGCCTGGCCAGCCCCAGCATTTT. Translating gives CASNDRPGQPQHF.